This T cell receptor beta chain was obtained from a study of a mutant IDH1 vaccine in newly diagnosed glioma. Study in general: Former treatment meant radiotherapy, temozolomide, or both; the majority had gotten both.

Sequenced by immunoSEQ multiplex PCR; TCRdb stores in-frame clones only, minus some. Among some 95,000 clones listed, about four fifths were seen once. Germline V gives CDR1 SGHTS, CDR2 YDEGEE. The CDR3 sequence is 16 residues long. Deletions cut 3 bases from V and 5 bases from J, with 18 bases between. Time point given: baseline, week 1 (first vaccination visit). As to treatment: pre-vaccination baseline after standard-of-care therapy. Patients carried new grade 3 or 4 IDH1-mutant astrocytomas lacking nuclear ATRX. J is TRBJ2-1 and V is TRBV5-8; D possibly corresponds to TRBD1 (6 bases). Sequencing used PBMCs, obtained from a glioma patient treated with radiotherapy, temozolomide or both. The receptor was isolated from a man aged 35-49 years with glioma. This CDR3 reads CASSSISRGLDNEQFF. The CDR3 region has the DNA TGTGCCAGCAGCTCTATTTCCAGGGGTTTGGACAATGAGCAGTTCTTC.